These 5 T cell receptor beta chains were sequenced from one sample in a study of T cells after yellow fever vaccination. TCRdb analysed the 5' RACE reads with MiXCR anew, one entry per CDR3 protein. The repertoire holds 550,000 or so distinct CDR3 sequences, with around 21% as singletons. The sample here was PBMCs, taken 15 days after the yellow fever booster vaccination. The source is a man aged 25 to 40 who received the YFV17D yellow fever vaccine.

This chain joins TRBV5-1 and TRBJ2-3; TRBD1 aligns across 9 bases. Germline CDR1 SGHRS, CDR2 YFSETQ. CDR3 length equals 14 residues. The V gene end was trimmed by 4 bases and the J gene end by 5 bases; junction bases not matched to a gene: 5. CDR3 amino acids: CASSEGTGKDTQYF. The CDR3, as DNA: TGCGCCAGCAGCGAAGGGACAGGGAAAGATACGCAGTATTTT.

This clonotype has a handful of counts. A junction end diverges from the germline sequence, so it may reflect a read error. The chain employs TRBV20-1 and TRBJ2-5; 11 nucleotides line up with TRBD2. Germline loops: CDR1 DFQATT, CDR2 SNEGSKA (reference sequence). CDR3 length: 13 residues. Here the CDR3 reads CSARDGLAGGTIF. The DNA of the CDR3 is TGCAGTGCTAGAGACGGGCTAGCGGGAGGAACTATCTTC.

This chain joins TRBV7-9 and TRBJ1-1; no definite D call. Germline CDR1 reads SEHNR; CDR2 reads FQNEAQ (reference sequence). This CDR3 comprises 13 residues. The V end lost 5 bases, the J end lost 0 bases, and 7 bases lay between the germline ends. For the CDR3, the DNA is TGTGCCAGCAGCCCCCCGGTGAACACTGAAGCTTTCTTT. As protein: CASSPPVNTEAFF. The whole variable domain, remainder taken from reference TRBV7-9 and TRBJ1-1, is DTGVSQNPRHKITKRGQNVTFRCDPISEHNRLYWYRQTLGQGPEFLTYFQNEAQLEKSRLLSDRFSAERPKGSFSTLEIQRTEQGDSAMYLCASSPPVNTEAFFGQGTRLTVV.

This clonotype was observed a few times. The chain couples TRBV11-1 to TRBJ2-1; 13 nucleotides match TRBD2. V lost 5 bases to trimming and J lost 0 bases; unmatched junction nucleotides: 10. The CDR3 covers 19 residues. Germline values: CDR1 SGHAT, CDR2 FQDESV (reference sequence). CDR3 DNA sequence: TGTGCCAGCAGCGGTCCGGGACTAGCGGGATTCAGCTCCTACAATGAGCAGTTCTTC. Its protein product is CASSGPGLAGFSSYNEQFF.

This clonotype has just a few counts. This sequence joins TRBV28 and TRBJ2-1, with TRBD2 matching over 8 bases. V was clipped by 3 bases and J by 10 bases; unmatched bases: 14. Germline V CDR1 and CDR2: MDHEN, SYDVKM. The CDR3 sequence is 16 residues long. The CDR3 region is CASSFPKREYANEQFF. The DNA for the CDR3 is TGTGCCAGCAGTTTCCCCAAGCGGGAGTATGCAAACGAGCAGTTCTTC.